Below, 3 T cell receptor beta chains from the same sample are listed, as sequenced in a study of PD-L1 blockade in urothelial cancer. TCRdb's copy holds only in-frame clones and misses some; the assay was immunoSEQ multiplex PCR. The profile covers more than 12,000 clones, with roughly 90% appearing a single time and 12% to 15% taken by the ten largest. This material consisted of PBMCs, taken around atezolizumab (anti-PD-L1) treatment. The receptor set was obtained from a man aged 70-80 years with urothelial cancer.

This chain links TRBV5-1 with TRBJ2-5; tentatively, D is TRBD1 (8 bases). V was pared by 4 bases and J by 3 bases, with 16 bases between. Germline lookup yields CDR1 SGHRS and CDR2 YFSETQ. The CDR3 sequence is 15 residues long. The CDR3 DNA is TGCGCCAGCAGCAAGAACAGGGGGGGAAAAGAGACCCAGTACTTC. It translates to CASSKNRGGKETQYF.

Only one count was recorded for this clone. The chain carries TRBV6-1 and TRBJ1-6; possible D gene TRBD1, 5 bases. Per germline, CDR1 MNHNS and CDR2 SASEGT. Trimming pared 2 bases from V and 7 bases from J, leaving 9 bases between. CDR3 length: 14 residues. This CDR3 is CASSENRQNSPLHF. The DNA of the CDR3 is TGTGCCAGCAGTGAAAATAGACAGAATTCACCCCTCCACTTT.

This chain connects TRBV27 to TRBJ1-6, with unresolved D. V lost 6 bases to trimming and J lost 7 bases, with 10 bases between them. The germline CDR1 and CDR2 sequences are MNHEY and SMNVEV (reference sequence). The CDR3 is made up of 13 amino acids. In DNA form, the CDR3 reads TGTGCCAGCAGGCGGGTAGCAAATTCACCCCTCCACTTT. It is translated as CASRRVANSPLHF.